The entry that follows covers one T cell receptor (beta chain) sequence. There is no known antigen for this receptor. Base qualities are not recorded, but no much larger clone differs from it by a single base. Per the germline V gene, SNHLY is the CDR1 and FYNNEI is the CDR2. Inclusive of the bounding cysteine and phenylalanine, the CDR3 is 15 residues long. Of the read, only the CDR3 DNA is kept; its 45 bases are in frame from base 1. Trimming leaves V shorter by 8 bases and J shorter by 6 bases, with the junction holding 13 bases beyond the gene matches. The method behind the library was the immunoSEQ multiplex PCR assay. For the multiplex PCR, a mixture combining 60 forward primers for TCR Vbeta segments and 13 reverse primers for TCR Jbeta segments was used. A multiplex PCR assay on genomic DNA amplified the CDR3 region of rearranged TCR beta genes. The amplified TCR beta libraries were sequenced on the Illumina HiSeq System as 87-base-pair reads. The study's own analysis went as follows. A later analysis tallied around 87 million unique TCR beta chains across the 666 repertoires, and around 9.9 million of those chains were shared by two or more donors. Raw reads were error-corrected and collapsed into unique sequences with a nearest-neighbor algorithm that merged closely related sequences to remove PCR and sequencing errors. Alignment of CDR3 sequences to IMGT reference sequences was used to assign V, D and J gene segments. For a sequence to be retained, at least a six-nucleotide match to both a V gene segment and a J gene segment was required. A rearrangement counted as productive if the CDR3 had no stop codons and remained in frame with V and J, and every other rearrangement counted as non-productive. CDR3 was defined according to IMGT convention as the region running from the second conserved V-encoded cysteine to the conserved J-encoded phenylalanine. Sequences without an unambiguous match to a single V gene segment were excluded from the earlier analysis of a few hundred of the donors. In an earlier analysis of 450 to 700 of the donors, V segments were called functional above 56.7% productive rearrangements and were called segregating when the between-donor standard deviation exceeded 5%. A statistical classification framework was built to diagnose cytomegalovirus status from the catalog of TCR beta chain sequences. In a later analysis, V and J genes were assigned by comparing TCR nucleotide sequences against IMGT/GENE-DB human TR gene sequences. In a later analysis, CDR3 sequences and most-parsimonious VDJ recombination scenarios were assigned using the TCRdist pipeline. In a later analysis, each TCR beta chain was defined by its CDR3 amino acid sequence together with its V-gene family, and reads without a unique V-gene family were excluded. As a way to deal with suspected cross-contamination and a sequencing artifact, a later analysis dropped 450 to 600 nucleotide sequences that were highly shared and had low generation probability. For each public chain, a later analysis derived a clonal expansion index from normalized ranks of inferred template counts within each repertoire. A later analysis computed generation probabilities with a VDJ recombination model fitted to out-of-frame rearrangements, and checked the results against IGoR. In a later analysis, hypergeometric tests were used to score TCR-TCR, TCR-HLA and TCR-CMV co-occurrence, with a repertoire-size bias correction applied to TCR pairs. To estimate false discovery rates, a later analysis permuted the HLA or CMV assignments 20 times. In a later analysis, co-occurring TCRs were grouped using DBSCAN, with TCRdist sequence similarity added in when clustering inside HLA-allele-positive subsets. For co-occurrence clustering, repertoires with fewer than 30,000 or more than 120,000 public chains were excluded, along with roughly 5 repertoires with anomalous nucleotide sharing. Here the immuneACCESS table is served through TCRdb, limited to in-frame sequences with V and J called. Missing clones are a known gap in these copies; in checked studies unresolved V genes cover under half, and the rest lacks a known reason. The D gene and trimming were derived from the DNA, and the V and J assignments and clone size from that table. This sample gives around 190,000 clones in total; around nine tenths of them show up just once. Of the sample, more than 1.5% falls within the top ten clones.

These data belong to a study of cytomegalovirus exposure and HLA in healthy donors (dated by TCRdb to 2016 to 2017). Study-level background: In an earlier analysis of 587 of the donors, around 300 Gb of sequence data and 100 million or so unique TCR beta sequences from about 179 million T cells were reported. The number of donors typed differed by locus, with about 620-630 for A, B, C, DRB1 and DQB1, 522 for DQA1, under 610 for DPA1, and approximately 470 for DPB1. Donor age, sex, ethnicity and CMV serostatus were compiled together with the repertoire data. To predict cytomegalovirus infection status, the study combined high-throughput TCR immunosequencing, statistical association of individual TCRs with disease status, and machine learning. A later analysis re-examined previously published TCR beta repertoires from more than 650 donors and added high-resolution HLA genotyping to investigate patterns of TCR occurrence. Among the approximately 400 genotyped donors, around 81% belonged to the genetic ancestry cluster associated with self-reported Caucasian donors. The study was designed to test whether signatures of past pathogen exposure could be identified by cataloging public T cell receptors. Both class I and class II loci were covered by HLA typing, at four-digit resolution. An earlier analysis of several hundred of the donors applied high-throughput TCR beta sequencing to assess whether each TCR beta V gene segment acted as functional or pseudogenic. An early release that covered 500 to 800 HLA-typed donors contained about 300 gigabases of sequencing data and around 80 million unique TCR sequences. Among roughly 400 genotyped donors of the cohort, an average of approximately 220,000 unique TCR beta nucleotide sequences was sequenced per donor, of which about 20% were non-productive. Rather than drawing on any new phenotypic data, the later analysis identified candidate immune exposures from TCR beta sequences and the way those sequences occurred across donors. A handful of DR-DQ haplotypes were handled as single units for association and clustering because linkage in the cohort was strong. Besides the first cohort of 550 to 750 subjects, a separate validation cohort made up of over a hundred different subjects was used. A later genetic analysis took genome-wide SNP genotypes for about 65% of the 666 donors and used that subset as a discovery cohort. Every repertoire in the discovery cohort had been generated on one and the same sequencing platform. Using immunosequencing, the study profiled T cell repertoires from about 620 subjects and related those repertoires to cytomegalovirus serostatus. Here is what the overall study found, with its caveats: A further reported finding was that TCR beta sequences accurately predicted the HLA-A and HLA-B alleles for most subjects in the first cohort. At a false discovery rate of 0.05, a later analysis linked 16,000 or so TCR beta sequences to specific HLA alleles. Most CMV-associated TCR beta chains appeared to be HLA-restricted in a later analysis, and the HLA associations seemed to be driven largely by CMV exposure. A later analysis found that HLA-associated TCR beta chains were more clonally expanded and had lower generation probabilities than equally common non-associated chains. V-gene and J-gene trimming of TCR beta chains was associated with a missense DCLRE1C variant in a later genetic analysis, and the association was replicated in an independent cohort. Broadly in line with IMGT annotations, most TCR beta V segments showed up in productive rearrangements about 87% or about 30% of the time in an earlier analysis of roughly 590 of the donors. When HLA alleles, especially DR and DQ, strongly co-occurred, TCR associations were difficult to assign to individual alleles. According to a later analysis, TCR association rates differed among HLA loci, with DRB1 alleles showing the most associated TCRs and HLA-C alleles showing the fewest. Because the 87-base-pair reads could not distinguish some IMGT-functional V segments, including TRBV6-2 and TRBV6-3, those segments were excluded. The study listed 150 to 200 TCR beta chains as associated with cytomegalovirus. In a later genetic analysis, fewer N-insertions in productive TCRs were reported among donors in an Asian-associated ancestry cluster than the roughly 710-donor mean. While some public TCRs were present in many individuals, most TCR sequences turned up only very rarely across donors. A cluster of highly shared sequence variants was judged likely to be a technical artifact of the sequencing pipeline. According to a later analysis, parvovirus B19, influenza, CMV and Epstein-Barr virus appeared linked to several top co-occurrence clusters. Linkage disequilibrium might explain the correlated functional status among segregating V segments, but an unknown experimental factor could not be ruled out. The authors suggested that the approach could potentially be generalized to other disease states and immunological phenotypes. CMV serostatus was the only immune exposure information available for the cohort. A few of the identified cytomegalovirus-associated TCR beta chains were confirmed in vitro to be specific for cytomegalovirus antigens. Over 15 rarely observed V segments, including chromosome 9 orphons, were excluded from the earlier analysis of about 500 of the donors because counts were too low. Roughly uniform sequencing depth across donors was assumed in presence/absence analyses, although this assumption may not hold. HLA typing was unavailable for some donors at each locus, so association tests used only the typed subset. The classifier was reported to diagnose cytomegalovirus status with high specificity and sensitivity in both the original and validation cohorts. The cohort was sequenced for TCR beta chains only, and without alpha or paired-chain data the features that could be detected were limited.

In total, about 650 healthy bone marrow donors made up the cohort. All cohort members were sampled while nominally healthy, although unrecorded immune exposures were likely present. The donor was CMV seronegative and belonged to the group of 350 or so seronegative cohort members. A peripheral blood sample was provided by each donor, and peripheral blood mononuclear cells were used for TCR beta sequencing. Genomic DNA was extracted from the blood cell samples with the Qiagen DNeasy Blood Extraction Kit. Sequencing input: PBMCs. The rearrangement combines TRBV2 with TRBJ1-5, and TRBD1 aligns with 7 junction nucleotides. This TCR was recovered from a woman under 30 in good health and CMV-seronegative. The CDR3 protein is CASQSRKQGTQPQHF. The DNA reads as follows: TGTGCCAGCCAATCACGGAAACAGGGGACTCAGCCCCAGCATTTT.